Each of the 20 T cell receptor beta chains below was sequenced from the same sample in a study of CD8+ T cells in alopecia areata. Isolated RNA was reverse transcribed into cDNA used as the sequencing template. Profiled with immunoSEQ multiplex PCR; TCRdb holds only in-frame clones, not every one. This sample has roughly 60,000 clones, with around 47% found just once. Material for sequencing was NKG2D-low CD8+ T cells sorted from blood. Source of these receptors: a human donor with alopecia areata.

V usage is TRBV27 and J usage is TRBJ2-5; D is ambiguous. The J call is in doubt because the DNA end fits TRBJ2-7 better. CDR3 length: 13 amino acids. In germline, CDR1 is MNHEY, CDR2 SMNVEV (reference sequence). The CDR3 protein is CASSLSPAYEQYF. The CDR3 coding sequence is TGTGCCAGCAGTTTATCCCCGGCCTACGAGCAGTACTTC.

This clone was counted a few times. The CDR3 DNA reads TGTGCCAGCAGCTTCGGACTAGCGGGTAGCACAGATACGCAGTATTTT. Its translation is CASSFGLAGSTDTQYF. The V gene is TRBV7-9, the J gene TRBJ2-3; 11 bases agree with TRBD2. The V segment lost 3 bases and the J segment 0 bases; nucleotides outside the gene matches: 2. The CDR3 sequence is 16 residues long. Germline assignment: CDR1 SEHNR and CDR2 FQNEAQ (reference sequence).

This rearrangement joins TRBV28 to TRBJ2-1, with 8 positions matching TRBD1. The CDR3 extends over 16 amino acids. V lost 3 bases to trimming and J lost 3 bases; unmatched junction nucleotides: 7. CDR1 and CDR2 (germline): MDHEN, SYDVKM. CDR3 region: CASSLVGQVGYNEQFF. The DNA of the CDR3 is TGTGCCAGCAGTTTGGTGGGACAGGTTGGCTACAATGAGCAGTTCTTC.

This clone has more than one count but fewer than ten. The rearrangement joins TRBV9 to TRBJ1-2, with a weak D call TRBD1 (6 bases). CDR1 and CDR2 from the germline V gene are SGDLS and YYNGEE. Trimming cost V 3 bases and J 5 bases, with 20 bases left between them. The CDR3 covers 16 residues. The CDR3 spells CASSEALRGGNYGYTF. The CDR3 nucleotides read TGTGCCAGCAGCGAGGCCCTGAGGGGGGGCAATTATGGCTACACCTTC.

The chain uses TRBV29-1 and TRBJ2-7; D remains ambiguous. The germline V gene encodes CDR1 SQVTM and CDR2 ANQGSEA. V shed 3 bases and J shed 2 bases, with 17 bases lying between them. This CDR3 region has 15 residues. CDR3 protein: CSVEDQHSAAYEQYF. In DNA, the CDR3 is TGCAGCGTTGAGGATCAACATTCTGCAGCCTACGAGCAGTACTTC.

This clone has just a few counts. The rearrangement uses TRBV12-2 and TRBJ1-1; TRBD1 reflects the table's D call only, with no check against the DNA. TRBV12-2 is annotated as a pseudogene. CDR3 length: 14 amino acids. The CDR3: CASRLGDRDTEAFF. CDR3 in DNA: TGTGCAAGTCGCTTAGGGGACAGGGACACTGAAGCTTTCTTT.

The CDR3 spells CASGSLLASYNEQFF. CDR3 DNA: TGTGCCAGCGGATCCTTACTAGCTTCCTACAATGAGCAGTTCTTC. This chain joins TRBV13 and TRBJ2-1; tentative D call: TRBD2 (6 bases). V was pared by 8 bases and J by 1 base, with 15 bases between. Germline lookup yields CDR1 PRHDT and CDR2 FYEKMQ (reference sequence). The CDR3 is made up of 15 amino acids. The full variable domain, completed using reference TRBV13 and TRBJ2-1, is AAGVIQSPRHLIKEKRETATLKCYPIPRHDTVYWYQQGPGQDPQFLISFYEKMQSDKGSIPDRFSAQQFSDYHSELNMSSLELGDSALYFCASGSLLASYNEQFFGPGTRLTVL.

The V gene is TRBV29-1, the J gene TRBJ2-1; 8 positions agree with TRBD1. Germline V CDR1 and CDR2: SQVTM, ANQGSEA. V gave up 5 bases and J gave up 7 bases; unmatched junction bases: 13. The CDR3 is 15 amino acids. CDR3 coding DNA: TGCAGCGTTAACCGGAATATCGACAGGGGAAATGAGCAGTTCTTC. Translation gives CSVNRNIDRGNEQFF.

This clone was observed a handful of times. CDR3 nucleotides: TGCAGCGTCGTATCAAATGACAGGGTTGTCGACGAGCAGTACTTC. Translating it yields CSVVSNDRVVDEQYF. V is TRBV29-1 and J is TRBJ2-7; 7 nucleotides match TRBD1. This CDR3 has 15 residues. Germline V gene data show CDR1 as SQVTM and CDR2 as ANQGSEA. Unmatched junction bases numbered 16, after V lost 6 bases and J lost 5 bases.

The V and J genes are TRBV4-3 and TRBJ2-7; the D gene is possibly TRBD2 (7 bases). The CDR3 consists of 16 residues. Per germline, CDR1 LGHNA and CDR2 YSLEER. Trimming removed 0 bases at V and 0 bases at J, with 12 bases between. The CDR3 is CASSQERGDTSYEQYF. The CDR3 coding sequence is TGCGCCAGCAGCCAAGAACGGGGGGACACCTCCTACGAGCAGTACTTC.

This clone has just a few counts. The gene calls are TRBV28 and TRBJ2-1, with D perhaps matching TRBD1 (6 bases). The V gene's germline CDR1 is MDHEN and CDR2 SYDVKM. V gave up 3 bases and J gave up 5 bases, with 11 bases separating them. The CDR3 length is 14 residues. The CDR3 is CASSFYRVDNEQFF. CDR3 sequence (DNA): TGTGCCAGCAGTTTCTACAGGGTAGACAATGAGCAGTTCTTC.

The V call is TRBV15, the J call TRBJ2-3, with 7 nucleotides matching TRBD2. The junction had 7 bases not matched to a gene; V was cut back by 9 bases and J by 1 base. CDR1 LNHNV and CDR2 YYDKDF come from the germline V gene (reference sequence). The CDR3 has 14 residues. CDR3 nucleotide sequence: TGTGCCACAGATCTAGCGGAGGGCACAGATACGCAGTATTTT. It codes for CATDLAEGTDTQYF.

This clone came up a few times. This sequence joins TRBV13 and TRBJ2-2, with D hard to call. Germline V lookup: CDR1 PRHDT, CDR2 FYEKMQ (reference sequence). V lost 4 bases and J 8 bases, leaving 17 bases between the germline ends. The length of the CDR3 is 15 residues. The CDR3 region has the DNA TGTGCCAGCAGCTCCTGGACGGACCCTCCTGGGGAGCTGTTTTTT. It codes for CASSSWTDPPGELFF.

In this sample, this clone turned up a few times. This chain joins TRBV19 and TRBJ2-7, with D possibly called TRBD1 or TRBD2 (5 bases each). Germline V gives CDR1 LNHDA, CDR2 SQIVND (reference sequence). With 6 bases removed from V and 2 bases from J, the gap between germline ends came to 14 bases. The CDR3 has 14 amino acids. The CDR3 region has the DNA TGTGCCAGTAGCGGGGCGCTGGGTGCCTACGAGCAGTACTTC. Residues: CASSGALGAYEQYF.

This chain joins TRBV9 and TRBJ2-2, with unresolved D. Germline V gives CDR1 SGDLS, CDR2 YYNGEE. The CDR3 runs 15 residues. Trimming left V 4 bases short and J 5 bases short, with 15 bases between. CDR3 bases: TGTGCCAGCAGCTCCCGGAACGGTGTGACCGGGGAGCTGTTTTTT. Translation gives CASSSRNGVTGELFF.

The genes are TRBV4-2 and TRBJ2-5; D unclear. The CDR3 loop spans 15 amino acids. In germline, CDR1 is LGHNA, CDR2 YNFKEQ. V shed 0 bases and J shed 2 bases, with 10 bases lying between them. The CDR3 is CASSQDPADQETQYF. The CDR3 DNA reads TGTGCCAGCAGCCAAGATCCCGCAGATCAAGAGACCCAGTACTTC.

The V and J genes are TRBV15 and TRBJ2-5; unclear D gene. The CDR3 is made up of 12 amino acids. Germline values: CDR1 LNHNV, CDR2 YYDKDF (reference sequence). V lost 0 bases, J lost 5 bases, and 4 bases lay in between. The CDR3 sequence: CATSRDTETQYF. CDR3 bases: TGTGCCACCAGCAGAGATACGGAGACCCAGTACTTC.

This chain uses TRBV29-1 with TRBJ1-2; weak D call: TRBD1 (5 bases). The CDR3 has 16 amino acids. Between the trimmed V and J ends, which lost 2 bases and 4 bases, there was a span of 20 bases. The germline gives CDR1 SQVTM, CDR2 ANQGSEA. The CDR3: CSVETVTQGGGYGYTF. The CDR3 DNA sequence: TGCAGCGTTGAAACCGTTACGCAGGGCGGCGGCTATGGCTACACCTTC. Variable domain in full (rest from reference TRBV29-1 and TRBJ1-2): SAVISQKPSRDICQRGTSLTIQCQVDSQVTMMFWYRQQPGQSLTLIATANQGSEATYESGFVIDKFPISRPNLTFSTLTVSNMSPEDSSIYLCSVETVTQGGGYGYTFGSGTRLTVV.

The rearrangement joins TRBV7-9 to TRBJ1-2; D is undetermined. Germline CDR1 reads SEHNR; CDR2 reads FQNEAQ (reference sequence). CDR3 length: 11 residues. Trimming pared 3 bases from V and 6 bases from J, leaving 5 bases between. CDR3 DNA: TGTGCCAGCAGCTTCGGGGATGGCTACACCTTC. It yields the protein CASSFGDGYTF.

CDR3 coding DNA: TGTGCCAGCTCCCCCTGGGTAGGGGATGAAGCTTTCTTT. Its protein is CASSPWVGDEAFF. The chain couples TRBV5-4 to TRBJ1-1; a weak D match, TRBD1 (5 bases). Germline lookup yields CDR1 SGHNT and CDR2 YYREEE (reference sequence). Trimming pared 7 bases from V and 7 bases from J, leaving 17 bases between. The CDR3 runs 13 residues.